These 29 T cell receptor beta chains were sequenced from one sample in a study of cytomegalovirus exposure and HLA in healthy donors. The PCR employed 60 Vbeta primers together with 13 Jbeta primers. Some clones are missing from TCRdb's copy, which holds only in-frame ones; the method was immunoSEQ multiplex PCR. This sample yields roughly 140,000 clones, of which approximately 80% are seen a single time; 5.7% belongs to the top ten. The sample consisted of PBMCs. The receptors derive from a man aged 25 to 40 in good health and CMV-seropositive.

The CDR3 DNA is TGTGCCAGCAGCGTGCACTACAAAGAGACCCAGTACTTC. Protein product: CASSVHYKETQYF. V and J are TRBV9 and TRBJ2-5; D is unclear. V was shortened by 2 bases and J by 3 bases, with 8 bases between the two germline ends. CDR3 length equals 13 residues. The germline gives CDR1 SGDLS, CDR2 YYNGEE. Complete variable domain (other parts from reference TRBV9 and TRBJ2-5): DSGVTQTPKHLITATGQRVTLRCSPRSGDLSVYWYQQSLDQGLQFLIQYYNGEERAKGNILERFSAQQFPDLHSELNLSSLELGDSALYFCASSVHYKETQYFGPGTRLLVL.

As to this clone: The junction does not match germline at one end; this may be a read error. The chain is built from TRBV27 and TRBJ2-5, with a possible D match to TRBD1 (6 bases). CDR3 length equals 11 residues. Germline CDR1 MNHEY, CDR2 SMNVEV (reference sequence). CDR3 sequence (DNA): TGTGCCAGCAGTCGCGGACAGCAATGGCACTTC. Translating gives CASSRGQQWHF.

The J gene is TRBJ1-4, the V gene TRBV5-4; D might be TRBD1 (5 bases). This CDR3 contains 15 residues. Germline CDR1 SGHNT, CDR2 YYREEE (reference sequence). The V end was cut by 4 bases, the J end by 4 bases, with 14 bases between. The CDR3 sequence: CASSVAGPGNEKLFF. CDR3 DNA sequence: TGTGCCAGCAGCGTGGCAGGGCCCGGTAATGAAAAACTGTTTTTT.

In its sample, this clone was seen once. The chain links TRBV18 to TRBJ2-4, with D maybe TRBD2 (5 bases). Germline assignment: CDR1 KGHSH and CDR2 LQKENI. This CDR3 is 14 amino acids long. Between the trimmed V and J ends, which lost 3 bases and 4 bases, there was a span of 10 bases. CDR3 nucleotide sequence: TGTGCCAGCTCACCCCCGGGGTTGAAAAACATTCAGTACTTC. It yields the protein CASSPPGLKNIQYF.

This clone has a single count. V usage is TRBV4-1 and J usage is TRBJ2-3; perhaps TRBD2 as D (7 bases). CDR3 size: 16 residues. Deletions cut 4 bases from V and 5 bases from J, with 19 bases between. Germline CDR1 is MGHRA and CDR2 is YSYEKL. CDR3 amino acids: CASSPWGGAGEDTQYF. In nucleotides, the CDR3 is TGCGCCAGCAGCCCATGGGGGGGGGCAGGGGAAGATACGCAGTATTTT.

The chain combines TRBV28 with TRBJ2-7; 10 bases align to TRBD2. The CDR3 sequence is 16 residues long. CDR1 is MDHEN, CDR2 SYDVKM, per germline. The J segment lost 7 bases and the V segment lost 6 bases, leaving 15 bases of the junction unmatched. The CDR3 region has the DNA TGTGCCAGCAGCTCAAATAGCGGGGGGCACCTCGGGGAGCAGTACTTC. Its protein is CASSSNSGGHLGEQYF.

This rearrangement joins TRBV15 to TRBJ1-1, with a tentative D call TRBD1 (6 bases). The CDR3 is 12 amino acids. V dropped 11 bases and J dropped 3 bases, with 13 bases sitting between them. Germline CDR1 reads LNHNV; CDR2 reads YYDKDF (reference sequence). As DNA, the CDR3 is TGTGCCGGCAGGGGTTTAGACACTGAAGCTTTCTTT. Translating it yields CAGRGLDTEAFF.

V usage is TRBV6-6 and J usage is TRBJ2-7; a weak D match, TRBD1 (6 bases). V lost 4 bases to trimming and J lost 1 base, with 17 bases between them. The CDR3 runs to 16 residues. Germline values: CDR1 MNHNY, CDR2 SVGAGI (reference sequence). CDR3 loop: CASSLAIDRLSYEQYF. In DNA, the CDR3 is TGTGCCAGCAGTTTGGCCATAGACAGGTTGTCCTACGAGCAGTACTTC.

This sequence joins TRBV7-9 and TRBJ2-2, with 11 bases matching TRBD2. The CDR3 runs to 18 residues. The ends lost 5 bases at V and 5 bases at J; junction bases unmatched: 13. Looked up from germline, CDR1 is SEHNR and CDR2 is FQNEAQ (reference sequence). The CDR3 bases are TGTGCCAGCAGCGTATCGGGACTAGCGGTGATTAAAACCGGGGAGCTGTTTTTT. It yields the protein CASSVSGLAVIKTGELFF.

This chain links TRBV7-2 with TRBJ2-7; maybe TRBD1 (6 bases). The CDR3 covers 13 residues. Germline values: CDR1 SGHTA, CDR2 FQGNSA. Trimming shortened V by 5 bases and J by 6 bases, and 14 bases separated the two germline ends. The CDR3 coding sequence is TGTGCCAGCAGCAGGGACATGGGATTCGAGCAGTACTTC. It translates to CASSRDMGFEQYF.

This sequence joins TRBV10-1 and TRBJ1-1, with D unresolved. CDR1 is WNHNN, CDR2 SYGVQD, per germline (reference sequence). This CDR3 is 13 amino acids long. Trimming left V 6 bases short and J 0 bases short, with 8 bases between. In nucleotides, the CDR3 is TGCGCCAGCAGGGGAGACATGAACACTGAAGCTTTCTTT. This gives the protein CASRGDMNTEAFF.

This clone was counted a single time. The CDR3 is CASSFMDSQGLGLGYTF. The DNA for the CDR3 is TGTGCCAGCAGTTTCATGGACAGCCAAGGGCTGGGTCTTGGCTACACCTTC. V and J are TRBV27 and TRBJ1-2, with D possibly TRBD1 on 6 matching bases. Trimming cost V 3 bases and J 7 bases, with 24 bases left between them. The CDR3 runs 17 residues. The germline V gene encodes CDR1 MNHEY and CDR2 SMNVEV (reference sequence).

The rearrangement joins TRBV4-2 to TRBJ2-6; TRBD1 might be the D (5 bases). The length of the CDR3 is 17 residues. The germline V gene encodes CDR1 LGHNA and CDR2 YNFKEQ. Trimming left V 4 bases short and J 0 bases short, with 13 bases between. This CDR3 is CASSPQGDSSGANVLTF. The CDR3 coding sequence is TGTGCCAGCAGCCCCCAGGGTGACAGCTCTGGGGCCAACGTCCTGACTTTC.

As for this clone: The junction and the germline gene differ at one end; a read error may be behind it. The chain recombines TRBV28 with TRBJ2-7; 9 bases line up with TRBD2. This CDR3 spans 13 amino acids. The V gene's germline CDR1 is MDHEN and CDR2 SYDVKM. The CDR3 DNA is TGTGCCAGCAATATAGCGGGGGCCTACGAGCAGTGCTTC. Translation: CASNIAGAYEQCF.

This chain connects TRBV23-1 to TRBJ1-1; D uncertain. TRBV23-1 carries the ORF label, with uncertain function. The CDR3 length is 14 residues. Trimming took off 0 bases at V and 1 base at J, with 6 bases between the two ends. The CDR3 reads CASSQSEGNTEAFF. Here the CDR3 DNA reads TGCGCCAGCAGTCAATCGGAGGGGAACACTGAAGCTTTCTTT.

This clone appeared a single time. The chain uses TRBV19 and TRBJ1-1; 8 bases are shared with TRBD1. This CDR3 comprises 11 residues. J lost 6 bases, V lost 10 bases, and 4 bases had no gene match. Germline V gene data show CDR1 as LNHDA and CDR2 as SQIVND (reference sequence). The CDR3 bases are TGTGCCATTCAGGGGGCCGCTGAAGCTTTCTTT. It codes for CAIQGAAEAFF.

The genes are TRBV6-4 and TRBJ2-1; D not resolved. The germline CDR1 and CDR2 sequences are MRHNA and SNTAGT. This CDR3 has 16 residues. Trimming cost V 3 bases and J 5 bases, with 17 bases left between them. The CDR3 nucleotides are TGTGCCAGCAGTGATTATGGGCGCAAGCCCCACAATGAGCAGTTCTTC. It is translated as CASSDYGRKPHNEQFF.

The chain couples TRBV7-6 to TRBJ2-2; 8 bases are shared with TRBD1. Per germline, CDR1 SGHVS and CDR2 FNYEAQ. The CDR3 contains 15 residues. Unmatched junction bases numbered 7, after V lost 4 bases and J lost 6 bases. CDR3 in amino acids: CASSSQTGAPGELFF. The CDR3 nucleotides read TGTGCCAGCAGCTCACAGACAGGGGCCCCCGGGGAGCTGTTTTTT.

The chain employs TRBV11-3 and TRBJ2-3; tentative D call: TRBD1 (6 bases). Trimming shortened V by 3 bases and J by 3 bases, and 13 bases separated the two germline ends. This CDR3 region has 15 residues. Germline-derived CDR1 and CDR2 are SGHNT and YENEEA. CDR3 in amino acids: CASSFGRQDTDTQYF. The CDR3 nucleotides are TGTGCCAGCAGCTTCGGAAGACAGGATACAGATACGCAGTATTTT. Drawing the rest from reference TRBV11-3 and TRBJ2-3, the complete variable domain is EAGVVQSPRYKIIEKKQPVAFWCNPISGHNTLYWYLQNLGQGPELLIRYENEEAVDDSQLPKDRFSAERLKGVDSTLKIQPAELGDSAVYLCASSFGRQDTDTQYFGPGTRLTVL.

In this sample, this clone turned up once. The V call is TRBV19, the J call TRBJ2-7; D is ambiguous. Germline V lookup: CDR1 LNHDA, CDR2 SQIVND (reference sequence). CDR3 length: 15 residues. V was clipped by 2 bases and J by 0 bases, with 11 bases between them. The CDR3 reads CASSIKSGFSYEQYF. The CDR3 region has the DNA TGTGCCAGTAGTATAAAATCCGGGTTCTCCTACGAGCAGTACTTC.

V gene TRBV5-5 combines with J gene TRBJ1-1, with TRBD1 as a possible D gene (5 bases). This CDR3 has 16 residues. Trimming shortened V by 0 bases and J by 0 bases, and 12 bases separated the two germline ends. Germline CDR1 and CDR2: SGHKS and YYEKEE (reference sequence). The CDR3 region is CASSLGTSRLNTEAFF. The CDR3 DNA reads as TGTGCCAGCAGCTTGGGGACATCTAGGTTGAACACTGAAGCTTTCTTT.

The chain carries TRBV4-1 and TRBJ1-1; D is unresolved. The CDR3 covers 13 residues. Deletions cut 0 bases from V and 7 bases from J, with 9 bases between. The V gene's germline CDR1 is MGHRA and CDR2 YSYEKL. For the CDR3, the DNA is TGCGCCAGCAGCCAAGACCCCCTATTTGAAGCTTTCTTT. It yields the protein CASSQDPLFEAFF.

This clone was seen more than once but under ten times. For the CDR3, the DNA is TGCGCCAGCAGCTGGTCCGGGACAGGACACTACGAGCAGTACTTC. Translation gives CASSWSGTGHYEQYF. The chain carries TRBV5-1 and TRBJ2-7; 8 bases fit TRBD1. The CDR3 loop spans 15 amino acids. Germline CDR1 reads SGHRS; CDR2 reads YFSETQ. The J segment lost 3 bases and the V segment lost 3 bases, leaving 8 bases of the junction unmatched.

This chain connects TRBV6-5 to TRBJ2-7, with D perhaps matching TRBD1 (6 bases). Per the germline V gene, CDR1 is MNHEY and CDR2 is SVGAGI. The CDR3 is 14 amino acids. Trimming shortened V by 5 bases and J by 3 bases, and 14 bases separated the two germline ends. CDR3 residues: CASSPDRSSYEQYF. The CDR3 DNA reads as TGTGCCAGCAGTCCCGACAGGTCTAGCTACGAGCAGTACTTC.

This clone was seen only once. The chain joins TRBV27 to TRBJ2-7, with 9 bases lining up with TRBD1. Per the germline V gene, CDR1 is MNHEY and CDR2 is SMNVEV (reference sequence). The CDR3 spans 14 residues. Unmatched junction bases numbered 8, after V lost 6 bases and J lost 5 bases. The CDR3 here is CASRSGQGLHEQYF. The CDR3 nucleotides are TGTGCCAGCAGATCGGGACAGGGCTTGCACGAGCAGTACTTC.

The chain combines TRBV18 with TRBJ1-2; 12 bases are shared with TRBD1. The V segment lost 2 bases and the J segment 6 bases; nucleotides outside the gene matches: 10. The CDR3 covers 17 residues. Germline-derived CDR1 and CDR2 are KGHSH and LQKENI. The CDR3 DNA reads TGTGCCAGCTCACCAGTTCTCTCGGGACAGGGGGCTCATGGCTACACCTTC. Protein: CASSPVLSGQGAHGYTF.

The chain recombines TRBV19 with TRBJ2-2; D ambiguous. The CDR3 consists of 15 residues. Germline V gives CDR1 LNHDA, CDR2 SQIVND (reference sequence). The germline V and J ends were trimmed by 2 bases and 5 bases, with 12 bases remaining between them. The CDR3 spells CASSISGSRTGELFF. In nucleotides, the CDR3 is TGTGCCAGTAGTATATCAGGATCACGGACCGGGGAGCTGTTTTTT.

The chain joins TRBV30 to TRBJ2-1; TRBD1 matches at 10 bases. The CDR3 runs to 13 residues. The V gene end was trimmed by 8 bases and the J gene end by 2 bases; junction bases not matched to a gene: 3. Germline V gives CDR1 GTSNPN, CDR2 SVGIG (reference sequence). Here the CDR3 DNA reads TGTGCCCGGACAGGGGGAGCCTACAATGAGCAGTTCTTC. Encoded protein: CARTGGAYNEQFF.

This clone was recorded once. The chain is built from TRBV7-9 and TRBJ1-5; maybe TRBD1 (5 bases). The V end lost 5 bases, the J end lost 2 bases, and 19 bases lay between the germline ends. The CDR3 runs to 17 residues. Germline CDR1 SEHNR, CDR2 FQNEAQ (reference sequence). CDR3 nucleotides: TGTGCCAGCAGCCCGGGGAGGGGCGTCCCTGGCAATCAGCCCCAGCATTTT. Protein sequence: CASSPGRGVPGNQPQHF.